These 20 T cell receptor beta chains share one sample of origin, sequenced in a study of immune heterogeneity within non-small cell lung tumors. The TCR beta CDR3 region was amplified by multiplex PCR employing 32 V and 13 J primers. Each CDR3 protein gets one entry after TCRdb re-called the multiplex PCR reads with MiXCR. The table records 15,000 or so distinct CDR3 sequences, 25% to 35% of them present only once. Template input was genomic DNA from bulk tumor (around 600 ng per sample). Several biopsies were spaced far apart within each primary tumor and obtained as surgery took place. Patients went through curative surgery, and their non-small cell lung cancer was untreated and newly diagnosed. Sample: lung tumor tissue. These receptors came from a man between 40 and 49 years old with non-small cell lung cancer.

This clonotype was seen a few times. The gene calls are TRBV13 and TRBJ2-1, with 10 bases that match TRBD2. Germline loops: CDR1 PRHDT, CDR2 FYEKMQ (reference sequence). V was pared by 8 bases and J by 0 bases, with 10 bases of the junction left unmatched. The CDR3 is made up of 17 amino acids. The CDR3 spells CASALAGEWGSYNEQFF. The CDR3 nucleotides are TGTGCCAGCGCTCTAGCGGGAGAGTGGGGCTCCTACAATGAGCAGTTCTTC.

This clonotype was picked up many times. The gene calls are TRBV20-1 and TRBJ1-2; D gene ambiguous. The CDR3 has 13 residues. Germline V gene data show CDR1 as DFQATT and CDR2 as SNEGSKA (reference sequence). Trimming shortened V by 0 bases and J by 7 bases, and 12 bases separated the two germline ends. CDR3 region: CSARDPSSGGYTF. CDR3 nucleotide sequence: TGCAGTGCTAGAGATCCTTCTTCGGGTGGCTACACCTTC.

For this clonotype: The junction departs from germline at one end; a sequencing error may be responsible. CDR3 DNA sequence: TGTGCCAGCAGGGCAGGGGGCTCCACCGGGGGGCTGTTTTTT. Its protein product is CASRAGGSTGGLFF. This chain links TRBV14 with TRBJ2-2; 8 bases fit TRBD1. The CDR3 length is 14 residues. Germline CDR1 reads SGHDN; CDR2 reads FVKESK.

Judged by abundance, this clonotype is medium-sized. The V gene is TRBV6-1, the J gene TRBJ2-7, with 7 positions matching TRBD2. The V gene's germline CDR1 is MNHNS and CDR2 SASEGT. CDR3 length: 16 amino acids. Unmatched junction bases numbered 11, after V lost 0 bases and J lost 6 bases. The CDR3 region is CASSEALVASGGEQYF. The CDR3 DNA reads TGTGCCAGCAGTGAAGCTCTCGTGGCTAGCGGAGGCGAGCAGTACTTC.

On this clonotype: This sequence may be a read error, since a much larger clone differs from it by one base. CDR3 bases: TGTGCCAGCATCTTTGGACATTCCTACGAGCAGTACTTC. It is translated as CASIFGHSYEQYF. The V and J genes are TRBV11-3 and TRBJ2-7; D is perhaps TRBD1 (5 bases). The CDR3 is 13 residues long. Germline V lookup: CDR1 SGHNT, CDR2 YENEEA. V lost 7 bases and J lost 1, with 11 bases in between.

The gene calls are TRBV11-3 and TRBJ1-1, with TRBD1 identical over 7 bases. Germline CDR1 is SGHNT and CDR2 is YENEEA. CDR3 length equals 12 residues. The V segment lost 8 bases and the J segment 3 bases; nucleotides outside the gene matches: 3. The CDR3 spells CASGRGDTEAFF. The CDR3, as DNA: TGTGCCAGCGGCAGGGGGGACACTGAAGCTTTCTTT.

Ten or more counts support this clonotype. The chain joins TRBV4-1 to TRBJ2-7, with a tentative D call TRBD1 (5 bases). V was trimmed by 4 bases and J by 3 bases, leaving 7 bases between them. This CDR3 has 12 amino acids. Germline V lookup: CDR1 MGHRA, CDR2 YSYEKL. The DNA for the CDR3 is TGCGCCAGCAGCCCGGACAACTACGAGCAGTACTTC. Its translation: CASSPDNYEQYF.

This clonotype was picked up one time. A much larger clone is a single base away; this may be a read error. This rearrangement joins TRBV19 to TRBJ2-5; 7 positions match TRBD1. Germline CDR1 reads LNHDA; CDR2 reads SQIVND (reference sequence). The CDR3 totals 14 residues. CDR3 bases: TGTGCCAGTAGGGCTGACAGGGCTTCTAAGACCCAGCACTTC. Amino acid sequence: CASRADRASKTQHF. Using reference TRBV19 and TRBJ2-5 for the parts outside the CDR3, the full variable domain is DGGITQSPKYLFRKEGQNVTLSCEQNLNHDAMYWYRQDPGQGLRLIYYSQIVNDFQKGDIAEGYSVSREKKESFPLTVTSAQKNPTAFYLCASRADRASKTQHFGPGTRLLVL.

This clonotype is classed as medium-sized. The chain is built from TRBV11-2 and TRBJ2-2; no firm D call. CDR3 length: 14 residues. The germline V gene encodes CDR1 SGHAT and CDR2 FQNNGV. V gave up 0 bases and J gave up 7 bases, with 9 bases separating them. The CDR3 DNA sequence: TGTGCCAGCAGCTTAGACTTTCCTGGCGGGGAGCTGTTTTTT. It specifies CASSLDFPGGELFF.

This clonotype is categorized as medium-sized. The J gene is TRBJ1-2, the V gene TRBV7-8; D is ambiguous. The CDR3 spans 13 residues. Germline V CDR1 and CDR2: SGHVS, FQNEAQ. V was shortened by 5 bases and J by 4 bases, with 11 bases between the two germline ends. The CDR3 protein is CASSQRDGYGYTF. In DNA, the CDR3 is TGTGCCAGCAGCCAGAGGGATGGCTATGGCTACACCTTC.

This clonotype was found many times. The CDR3 sequence is CASKVSSGSSYNEQFF. DNA of the CDR3: TGTGCCAGCAAGGTATCCAGCGGGAGCTCCTACAATGAGCAGTTCTTC. The rearrangement links TRBV2 to TRBJ2-1, with TRBD2 matching 8 bases. After removal of 7 bases from V and 0 bases from J, the junction contained 8 bases not matched to a gene. Germline V gene sequence: CDR1 SNHLY, CDR2 FYNNEI. There are 16 residues in the CDR3.

This clonotype was seen more than once but under ten times. CDR3 sequence: CACLTKITDTQYF. The CDR3 DNA follows: TGTGCCTGTTTGACAAAAATCACAGATACGCAGTATTTT. The V call is TRBV6-1, the J call TRBJ2-3; D uncertain. The V gene's germline CDR1 is MNHNS and CDR2 SASEGT. This CDR3 has 13 residues. The V end lost 11 bases, the J end lost 2 bases, and 14 bases lay between the germline ends.

This clonotype is deemed medium-sized (0.01 to 0.1%). The chain employs TRBV15 and TRBJ2-1; 12 bases are shared with TRBD2. V dropped 1 base and J dropped 7; count of bases not matched to a gene: 5. The CDR3 length is 16 residues. CDR1 LNHNV and CDR2 YYDKDF come from the germline V gene (reference sequence). CDR3: CATSRGGTSGLNEQFF. The CDR3 nucleotides read TGTGCCACCAGCAGAGGGGGGACTAGCGGGCTGAATGAGCAGTTCTTC.

Sample share makes this clonotype medium-sized (0.01 to 0.1%). This chain connects TRBV19 to TRBJ1-5, with 9 positions matching TRBD1. The length of the CDR3 is 16 residues. Trimming at V came to 4 bases and at J to 0 bases, leaving 4 bases not matched to a gene. CDR1 is LNHDA, CDR2 SQIVND, per germline (reference sequence). As DNA, the CDR3 is TGTGCCAGTAGTAATGGACAGGGGAATAGCAATCAGCCCCAGCATTTT. It is translated as CASSNGQGNSNQPQHF.

This clonotype has only a few counts. The chain uses TRBV6-1 and TRBJ1-1; TRBD1 matches at 8 bases. Germline CDR1 MNHNS, CDR2 SASEGT. This CDR3 region has 13 residues. V was pared by 5 bases and J by 4 bases, with 3 bases of the junction left unmatched. In nucleotides, the CDR3 is TGTGCCAGCAGTCAAACAGGGGGCACTGAAGCTTTCTTT. Translating it yields CASSQTGGTEAFF.

In its sample, this clonotype was seen once. At one end, the junction sequence differs from germline, possibly due to a read error. The chain combines TRBV5-1 with TRBJ2-5; the D call may be TRBD1 or TRBD2 (7 bases each). CDR1 and CDR2 from the germline V gene are SGHRS and YFSETQ. This CDR3 region has 15 residues. The CDR3 sequence: CASSLTTGAGETHYF. The CDR3 nucleotides read TGCGCCAGCAGCTTAACAACAGGGGCGGGAGAGACCCATTACTTC.

Of note for this clonotype: This may stem from a read error, because a much larger clone lies one nucleotide away. The chain has TRBV6-1 and TRBJ2-1, with 10 bases lining up with TRBD1. The CDR3 spans 12 residues. Germline loops: CDR1 MNHNS, CDR2 SASEGT. The CDR3 sequence is CACGTGDSELFF. DNA for the CDR3: TGTGCCTGCGGGACAGGGGATAGTGAGCTGTTCTTC.

This clonotype has a handful of counts. The chain uses TRBV7-9 and TRBJ2-1; D may be TRBD1 (6 bases). This CDR3 is 14 amino acids long. The V and J ends lost 5 bases and 6 bases respectively, with 14 bases between them. CDR1 and CDR2 from the germline V gene are SEHNR and FQNEAQ (reference sequence). The CDR3 region is CASSPRQVGNEQFF. The CDR3 DNA is TGTGCCAGCAGCCCCCGACAGGTTGGCAATGAGCAGTTCTTC.

The DNA for the CDR3 is TGCGCCAGCCGCAAACTATCGGACAGCTCCTACAATGAGCAGTTCTTC. Residues: CASRKLSDSSYNEQFF. The gene calls are TRBV5-1 and TRBJ2-1; D is possibly TRBD1 (6 bases). Trimming took 7 bases from V and 0 from J, leaving 17 bases between them. The germline V gene encodes CDR1 SGHRS and CDR2 YFSETQ. This CDR3 contains 16 residues.

This clonotype was observed many times. The chain is built from TRBV10-3 and TRBJ2-3; D tentatively fits TRBD1 or TRBD2 (5 bases each). V lost 8 bases, J lost 2 bases, and 14 bases lay in between. The CDR3 has 14 residues. CDR1 ENHRY and CDR2 SYGVKD come from the germline V gene. The CDR3 region is CAIRDPAITDTQYF. The CDR3 coding sequence is TGTGCCATCCGGGACCCAGCTATCACAGATACGCAGTATTTT.